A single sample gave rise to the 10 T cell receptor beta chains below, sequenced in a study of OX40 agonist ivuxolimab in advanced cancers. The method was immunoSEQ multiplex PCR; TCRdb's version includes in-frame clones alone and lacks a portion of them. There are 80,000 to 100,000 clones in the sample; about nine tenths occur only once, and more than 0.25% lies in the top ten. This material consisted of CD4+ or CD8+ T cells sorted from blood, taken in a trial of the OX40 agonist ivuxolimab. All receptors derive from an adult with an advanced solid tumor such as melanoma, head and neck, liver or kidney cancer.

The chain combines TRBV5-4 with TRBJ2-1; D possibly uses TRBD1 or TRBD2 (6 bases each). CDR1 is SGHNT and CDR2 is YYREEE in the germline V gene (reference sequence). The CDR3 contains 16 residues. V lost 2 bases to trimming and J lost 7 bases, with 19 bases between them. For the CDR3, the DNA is TGTGCCAGCAGCTTAGGGGGGCGGGGAGTCGTTAATGAGCAGTTCTTC. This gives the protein CASSLGGRGVVNEQFF.

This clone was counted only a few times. CDR3 in amino acids: CASSFLETQYF. In DNA form, the CDR3 reads TGTGCCAGCAGCTTTTTGGAGACCCAGTACTTC. The V call is TRBV7-2, the J call TRBJ2-5, with D hard to call. The CDR3 length is 11 residues. V lost 3 bases to trimming and J lost 5 bases, with 4 bases between them. Germline V CDR1 and CDR2: SGHTA, FQGNSA.

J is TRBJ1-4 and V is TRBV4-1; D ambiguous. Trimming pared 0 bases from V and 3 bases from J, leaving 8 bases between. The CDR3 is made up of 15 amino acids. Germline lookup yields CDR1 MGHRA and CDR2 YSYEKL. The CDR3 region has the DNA TGCGCCAGCAGCCAAGAGGGCTTGGCTAATGAAAAACTGTTTTTT. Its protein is CASSQEGLANEKLFF.

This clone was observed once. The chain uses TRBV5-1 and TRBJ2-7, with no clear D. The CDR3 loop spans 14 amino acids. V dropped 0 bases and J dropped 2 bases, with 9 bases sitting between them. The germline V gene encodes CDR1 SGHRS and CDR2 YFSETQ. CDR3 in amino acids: CASSLADGTYEQYF. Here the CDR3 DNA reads TGCGCCAGCAGCTTGGCCGATGGAACCTACGAGCAGTACTTC.

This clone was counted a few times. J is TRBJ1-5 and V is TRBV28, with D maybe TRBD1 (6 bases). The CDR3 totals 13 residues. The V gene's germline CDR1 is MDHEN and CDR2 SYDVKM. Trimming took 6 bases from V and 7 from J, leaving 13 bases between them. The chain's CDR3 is CASRRGGQQPQHF. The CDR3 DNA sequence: TGTGCCAGCAGACGGGGGGGACAACAGCCCCAGCATTTT. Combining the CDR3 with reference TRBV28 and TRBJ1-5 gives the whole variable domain DVKVTQSSRYLVKRTGEKVFLECVQDMDHENMFWYRQDPGLGLRLIYFSYDVKMKEKGDIPEGYSVSREKKERFSLILESASTNQTSMYLCASRRGGQQPQHFGDGTRLSIL.

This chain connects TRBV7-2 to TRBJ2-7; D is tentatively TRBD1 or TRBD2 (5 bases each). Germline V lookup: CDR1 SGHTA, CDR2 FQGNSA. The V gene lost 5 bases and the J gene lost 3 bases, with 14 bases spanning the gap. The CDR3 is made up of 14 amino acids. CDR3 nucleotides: TGTGCCAGCAGCCCCACTAGACAGAACTACGAGCAGTACTTC. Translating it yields CASSPTRQNYEQYF.

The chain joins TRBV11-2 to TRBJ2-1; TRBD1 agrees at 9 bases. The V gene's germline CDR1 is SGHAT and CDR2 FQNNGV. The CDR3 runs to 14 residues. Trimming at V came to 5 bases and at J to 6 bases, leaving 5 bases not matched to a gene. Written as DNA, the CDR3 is TGTGCCAGCAGCGACCGGGACAGGGCCAATGAGCAGTTCTTC. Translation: CASSDRDRANEQFF.

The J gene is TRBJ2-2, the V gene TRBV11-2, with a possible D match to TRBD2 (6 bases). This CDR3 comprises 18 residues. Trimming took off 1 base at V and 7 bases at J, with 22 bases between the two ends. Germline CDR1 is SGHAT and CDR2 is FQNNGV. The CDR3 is CASSLVEAGLDRGGELFF. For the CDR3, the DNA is TGTGCCAGCAGCTTAGTCGAAGCGGGCCTCGATAGAGGCGGGGAGCTGTTTTTT.

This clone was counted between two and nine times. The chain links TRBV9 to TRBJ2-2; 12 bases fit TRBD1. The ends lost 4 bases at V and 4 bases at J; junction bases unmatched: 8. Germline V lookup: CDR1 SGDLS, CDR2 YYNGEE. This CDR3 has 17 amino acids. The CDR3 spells CASSLRDRGLGTGELFF. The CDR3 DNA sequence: TGTGCCAGCAGCCTCCGGGACAGGGGGCTTGGCACCGGGGAGCTGTTTTTT.

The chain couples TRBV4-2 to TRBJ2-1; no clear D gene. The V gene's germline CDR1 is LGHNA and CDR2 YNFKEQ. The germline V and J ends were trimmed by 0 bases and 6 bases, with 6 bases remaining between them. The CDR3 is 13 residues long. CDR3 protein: CASSQDEGNEQFF. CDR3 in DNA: TGTGCCAGCAGCCAAGATGAAGGCAATGAGCAGTTCTTC.